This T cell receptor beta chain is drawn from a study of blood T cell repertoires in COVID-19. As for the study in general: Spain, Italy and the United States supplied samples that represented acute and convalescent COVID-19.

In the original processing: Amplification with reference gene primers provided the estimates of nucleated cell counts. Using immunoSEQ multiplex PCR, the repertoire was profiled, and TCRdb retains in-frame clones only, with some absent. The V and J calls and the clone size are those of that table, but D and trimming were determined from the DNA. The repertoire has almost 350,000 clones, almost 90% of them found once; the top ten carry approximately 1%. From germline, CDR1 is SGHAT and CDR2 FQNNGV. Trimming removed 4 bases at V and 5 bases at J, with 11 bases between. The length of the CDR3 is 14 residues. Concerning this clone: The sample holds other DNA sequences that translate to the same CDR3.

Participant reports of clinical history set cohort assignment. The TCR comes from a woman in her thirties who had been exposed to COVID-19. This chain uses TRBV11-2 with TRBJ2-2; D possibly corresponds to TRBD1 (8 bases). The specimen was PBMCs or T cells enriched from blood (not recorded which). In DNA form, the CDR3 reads TGTGCCAGCAGCTCACAGGGGGGGACCGGGGAGCTGTTTTTT. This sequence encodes CASSSQGGTGELFF.